The subject of this entry is one TCR beta chain. This receptor's antigen is unknown. One base away there is no much larger clone; base qualities are not given. This entry is derived from a study of cytomegalovirus exposure and HLA in healthy donors (dated by TCRdb to 2016 to 2017). Context from the whole study: The 666 repertoires of the first cohort and the 120 validation repertoires were produced on the same platform, according to a later analysis. The study aimed to test whether cataloging public T cell receptors could reveal signatures of past pathogen exposure. A separate validation cohort of roughly 130 different subjects was used in addition to the 666-subject first cohort. The study combined high-throughput TCR immunosequencing, statistical association of individual TCRs with disease status, and machine learning to predict cytomegalovirus infection status. General study outcomes and caveats: The validation cohort had no HLA typing available for a later analysis, so co-occurrence within that cohort was assessed over all 120 or so repertoires. Cytomegalovirus status was reported to be diagnosed by the classifier with high specificity and sensitivity in both the original and validation cohorts. Across donors, most TCR sequences were observed very rarely, whereas some public TCRs were present in many individuals. A total of about 180 TCR beta chains were listed by the study as associated with cytomegalovirus. The authors suggested that the approach could potentially be extended to other disease states and immunological phenotypes. A few of the identified cytomegalovirus-associated TCR beta chains were confirmed in vitro to be specific for cytomegalovirus antigens. Of the cluster scores, roughly 93% were above 0 in a later analysis, which found that TCRs clustered in the first cohort also tended to co-occur in the 95 to 150 validation repertoires.

The method was the immunoSEQ multiplex PCR assay. As for the original processing: A statistical classification framework was built to diagnose cytomegalovirus status from the catalog of TCR beta chain sequences. TCRdb took this table from immuneACCESS and kept in-frame rearrangements with V and J called. Such tables lack part of the clones; where checked against another copy, unresolved V genes explain under half of the gap, and the rest is unexplained. Clone size and V and J calls were adopted from that table, with D and trimming inferred from the DNA. For this sample the table gives 65,000 to 75,000 clones, of which more than 85% were detected only once. Approximately 5.3% of the sample lies in the top ten. The germline V gene (reference sequence) yields SGHKS for CDR1 and YYEKEE for CDR2. The CDR3 runs 17 amino acids, cysteine and phenylalanine included. This entry keeps only the CDR3 DNA: 51 bases, framed from base 1. V trim: 2 bases; J trim: 8 bases; unmatched bases: 14.

Separate from the roughly 700-subject first cohort, the validation cohort of roughly 110 subjects was the group to which the donors belonged. The chain joins TRBV5-5 to TRBJ2-3; 10 bases in between match TRBD2. This TCR derives from a man aged 18 to 30 in good health and CMV-seropositive. Specimen: PBMCs. The DNA reads as follows: TGTGCCAGCAGCTTTACCGGGACTAGCGTCCTTGGGGGTACGCAGTATTTT. It translates to CASSFTGTSVLGGTQYF. Here the CDR3 is joined to the reference TRBV5-5 and TRBJ2-3 genes, and the full variable domain is: DAGVTQSPTHLIKTRGQQVTLRCSPISGHKSVSWYQQVLGQGPQFIFQYYEKEERGRGNFPDRFSARQFPNYSSELNVNALLLGDSALYLCASSFTGTSVLGGTQYFGPGTRLTVL.